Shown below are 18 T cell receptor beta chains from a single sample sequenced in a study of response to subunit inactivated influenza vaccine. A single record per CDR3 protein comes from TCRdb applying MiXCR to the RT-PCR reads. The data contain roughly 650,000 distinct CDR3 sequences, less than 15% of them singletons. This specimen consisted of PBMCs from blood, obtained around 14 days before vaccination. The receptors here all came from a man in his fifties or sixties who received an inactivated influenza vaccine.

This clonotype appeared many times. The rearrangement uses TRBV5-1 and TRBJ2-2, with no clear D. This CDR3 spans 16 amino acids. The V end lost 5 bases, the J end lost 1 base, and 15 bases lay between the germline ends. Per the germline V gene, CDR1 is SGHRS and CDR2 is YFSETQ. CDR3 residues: CASRDQVTLNTGELFF. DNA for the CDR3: TGCGCCAGCAGAGATCAGGTTACCTTGAACACCGGGGAGCTGTTTTTT. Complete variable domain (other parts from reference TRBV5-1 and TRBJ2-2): KAGVTQTPRYLIKTRGQQVTLSCSPISGHRSVSWYQQTPGQGLQFLFEYFSETQRNKGNFPGRFSGRQFSNSRSEMNVSTLELGDSALYLCASRDQVTLNTGELFFGEGSRLTVL.

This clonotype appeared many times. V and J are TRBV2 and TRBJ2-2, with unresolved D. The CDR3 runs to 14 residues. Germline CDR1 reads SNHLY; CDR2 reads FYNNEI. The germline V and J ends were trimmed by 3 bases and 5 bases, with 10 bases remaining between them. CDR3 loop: CASSEDPGTGELFF. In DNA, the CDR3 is TGTGCCAGCAGTGAGGACCCCGGAACCGGGGAGCTGTTTTTT.

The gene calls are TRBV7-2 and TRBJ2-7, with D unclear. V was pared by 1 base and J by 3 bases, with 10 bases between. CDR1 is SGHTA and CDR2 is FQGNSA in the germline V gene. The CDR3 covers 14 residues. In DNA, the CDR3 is TGTGCCAGCAGCTTAGTGAGCGCAATCTACGAGCAGTACTTC. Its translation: CASSLVSAIYEQYF. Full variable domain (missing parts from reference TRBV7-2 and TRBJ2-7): GAGVSQSPSNKVTEKGKDVELRCDPISGHTALYWYRQSLGQGLEFLIYFQGNSAPDKSGLPSDRFSAERTGGSVSTLTIQRTQQEDSAVYLCASSLVSAIYEQYFGPGTRLTVT.

In DNA form, the CDR3 reads TGCAGCGTCGGGGGCGGAGGGATAAGCTCCTACGAGCAGTACTTC. Its translation: CSVGGGGISSYEQYF. The chain couples TRBV29-1 to TRBJ2-7; TRBD1 or TRBD2 may be the D gene (6 bases each). This CDR3 contains 15 residues. The V end lost 6 bases, the J end lost 0 bases, and 18 bases lay between the germline ends. Germline-derived CDR1 and CDR2 are SQVTM and ANQGSEA.

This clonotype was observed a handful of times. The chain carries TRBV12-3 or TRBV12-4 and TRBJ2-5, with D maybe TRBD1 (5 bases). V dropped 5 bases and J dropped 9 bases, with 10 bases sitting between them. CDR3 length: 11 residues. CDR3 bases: TGTGCCAGCAGTCGCTTAGGGGCCCAGTACTTC. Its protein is CASSRLGAQYF.

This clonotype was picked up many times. The CDR3 sequence is CASSPGTAYGYTF. The CDR3 DNA is TGCGCCAGCAGTCCCGGGACGGCTTATGGCTACACCTTC. The chain recombines TRBV10-1 with TRBJ1-2; perhaps TRBD1 as D (5 bases). V gave up 5 bases and J gave up 5 bases, with 12 bases separating them. The V gene's germline CDR1 is WNHNN and CDR2 SYGVQD (reference sequence). The CDR3 runs 13 residues.

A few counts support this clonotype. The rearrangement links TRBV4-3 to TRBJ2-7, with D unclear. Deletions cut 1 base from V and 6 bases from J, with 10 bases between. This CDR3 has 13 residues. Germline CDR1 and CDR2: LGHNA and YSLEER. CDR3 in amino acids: CASSQVLGLEQYF. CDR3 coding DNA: TGCGCCAGCAGCCAAGTTCTGGGTCTCGAGCAGTACTTC.

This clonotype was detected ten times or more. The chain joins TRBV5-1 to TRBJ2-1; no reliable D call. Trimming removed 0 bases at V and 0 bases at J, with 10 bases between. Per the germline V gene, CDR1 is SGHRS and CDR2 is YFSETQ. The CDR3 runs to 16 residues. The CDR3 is CASSLAPESSYNEQFF. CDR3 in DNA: TGCGCCAGCAGCTTGGCCCCCGAATCCTCCTACAATGAGCAGTTCTTC.

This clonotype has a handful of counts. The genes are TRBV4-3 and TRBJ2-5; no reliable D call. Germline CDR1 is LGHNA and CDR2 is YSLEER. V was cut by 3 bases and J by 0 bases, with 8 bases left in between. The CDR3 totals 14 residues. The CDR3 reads CASSQLLYQETQYF. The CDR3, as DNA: TGCGCCAGCAGCCAGCTACTGTACCAAGAGACCCAGTACTTC.

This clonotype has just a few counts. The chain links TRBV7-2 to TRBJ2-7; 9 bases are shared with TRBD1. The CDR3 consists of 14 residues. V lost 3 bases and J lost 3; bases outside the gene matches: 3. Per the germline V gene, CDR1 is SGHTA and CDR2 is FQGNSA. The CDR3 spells CASSLDRGRYEQYF. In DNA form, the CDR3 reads TGTGCCAGCAGCTTGGACAGGGGACGCTACGAGCAGTACTTC.

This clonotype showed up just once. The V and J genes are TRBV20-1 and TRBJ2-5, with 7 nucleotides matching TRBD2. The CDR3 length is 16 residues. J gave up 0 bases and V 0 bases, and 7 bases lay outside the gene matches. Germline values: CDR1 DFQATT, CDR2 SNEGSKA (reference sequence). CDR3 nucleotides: TGCAGTGCTAGAGATGGGACTACTGGGTACCAAGAGACCCAGTACTTC. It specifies CSARDGTTGYQETQYF.

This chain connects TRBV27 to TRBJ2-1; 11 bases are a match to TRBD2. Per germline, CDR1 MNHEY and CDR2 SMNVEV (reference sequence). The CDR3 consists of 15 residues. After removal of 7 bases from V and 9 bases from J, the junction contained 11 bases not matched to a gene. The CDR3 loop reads CASKGLAGRSGEQFF. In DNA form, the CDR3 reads TGTGCCAGCAAAGGACTAGCGGGTCGCAGTGGTGAGCAGTTCTTC.

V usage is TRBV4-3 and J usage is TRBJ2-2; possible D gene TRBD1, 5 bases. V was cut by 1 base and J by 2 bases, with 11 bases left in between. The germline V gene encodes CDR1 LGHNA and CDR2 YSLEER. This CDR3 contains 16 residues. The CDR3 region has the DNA TGCGCCAGCAGCCAAGGGAAGGGGTTTAACACCGGGGAGCTGTTTTTT. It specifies CASSQGKGFNTGELFF.

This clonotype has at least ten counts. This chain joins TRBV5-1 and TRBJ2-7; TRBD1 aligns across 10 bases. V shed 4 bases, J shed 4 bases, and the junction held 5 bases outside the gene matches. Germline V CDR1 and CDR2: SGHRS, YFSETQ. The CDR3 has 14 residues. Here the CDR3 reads CASSRTGGGYEQYF. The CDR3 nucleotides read TGCGCCAGCAGCAGGACAGGGGGAGGATACGAGCAGTACTTC.

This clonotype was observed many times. The CDR3 protein is CASSFWGGVAGDLDTQYF. The CDR3 bases are TGTGCCAGCAGCTTCTGGGGTGGGGTAGCGGGAGATCTAGATACGCAGTATTTT. The V gene is TRBV7-8, the J gene TRBJ2-3, with 9 bases fitting TRBD2. Germline V gene lookup returns CDR1 SGHVS and CDR2 FQNEAQ. After removal of 3 bases from V and 5 bases from J, the junction contained 15 bases not matched to a gene. The CDR3 has 18 amino acids.

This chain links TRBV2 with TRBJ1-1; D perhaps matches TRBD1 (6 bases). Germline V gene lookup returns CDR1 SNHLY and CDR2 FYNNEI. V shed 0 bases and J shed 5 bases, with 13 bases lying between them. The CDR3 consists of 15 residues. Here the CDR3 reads CASSEAGRGGTEAFF. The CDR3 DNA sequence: TGTGCCAGCAGTGAAGCCGGCAGGGGAGGGACTGAAGCTTTCTTT.

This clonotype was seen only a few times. The CDR3 region is CASSEPLFNGEGAGNQPQHF. In DNA form, the CDR3 reads TGTGCCAGCAGTGAACCCCTGTTCAATGGGGAGGGGGCGGGCAATCAGCCCCAGCATTTT. This chain links TRBV6-1 with TRBJ1-5; TRBD1 matches at 7 bases. Germline V gene sequence: CDR1 MNHNS, CDR2 SASEGT. Trimming took 2 bases from V and 2 from J; bases not matched to a gene: 18. The CDR3 has 20 residues.

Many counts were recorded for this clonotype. CDR3 region: CASSATGSYEQYF. DNA for the CDR3: TGTGCCAGCAGCGCTACAGGGTCCTACGAGCAGTACTTC. The rearrangement uses TRBV9 and TRBJ2-7; a weak D match, TRBD1 (6 bases). Germline values: CDR1 SGDLS, CDR2 YYNGEE. The CDR3 is made up of 13 amino acids. V was clipped by 3 bases and J by 1 base, with 8 bases between them.